This T cell receptor beta chain was recovered during a study of T cell repertoires in cytomegalovirus infection. TCRdb itself ran the reads through MiXCR, one entry per CDR3 protein. The sample carries hundreds of thousands of distinct CDR3 sequences, roughly a third recorded once. This clonotype showed up just a few times. The antigen remains unidentified. This receptor was identified in a human donor in good health (CMV status not recorded). Some clones in this sample may be carry-over from other donors' samples. Sequenced here: cultured PBMCs, sampled from culture after CMV antigen stimulation.

CDR3 sequence reads: CASSAGSQVEAFF. In DNA form, the CDR3 reads TGTGCCAGCAGCGCGGGATCCCAAGTTGAAGCTTTCTTT. The J gene is TRBJ1-1, the V gene TRBV7-3; D gene unclear. With 5 bases removed from V and 7 bases from J, the gap between germline ends came to 14 bases. Germline assignment: CDR1 SGHTA and CDR2 FQGTGA. This CDR3 region has 13 residues.